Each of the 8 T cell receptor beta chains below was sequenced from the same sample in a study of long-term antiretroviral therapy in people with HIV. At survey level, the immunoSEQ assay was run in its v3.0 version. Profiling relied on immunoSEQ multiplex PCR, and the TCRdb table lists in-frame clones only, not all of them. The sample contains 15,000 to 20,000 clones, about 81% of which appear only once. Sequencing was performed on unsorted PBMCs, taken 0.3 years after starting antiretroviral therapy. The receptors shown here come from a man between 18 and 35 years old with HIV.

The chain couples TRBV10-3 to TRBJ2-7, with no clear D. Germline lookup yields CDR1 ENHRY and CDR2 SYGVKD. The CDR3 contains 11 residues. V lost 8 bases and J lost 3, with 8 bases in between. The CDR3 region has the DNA TGTGCCATCTCGGGCAGCTACGAGCAGTACTTC. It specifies CAISGSYEQYF.

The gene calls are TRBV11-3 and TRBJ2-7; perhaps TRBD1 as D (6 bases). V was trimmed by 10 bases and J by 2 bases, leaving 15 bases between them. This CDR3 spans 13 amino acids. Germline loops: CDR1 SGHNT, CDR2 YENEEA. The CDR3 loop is CAIRKTGPYEQYV. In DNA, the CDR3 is TGTGCCATCCGAAAGACAGGACCCTACGAGCAGTACGTC.

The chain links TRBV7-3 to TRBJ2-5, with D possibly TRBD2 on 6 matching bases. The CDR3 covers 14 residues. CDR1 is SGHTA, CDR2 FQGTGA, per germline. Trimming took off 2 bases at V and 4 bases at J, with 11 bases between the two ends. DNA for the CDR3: TGTGCCAGCAGCTTAGCGGGGCCCCGAGAGACCCAGTACTTC. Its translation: CASSLAGPRETQYF.

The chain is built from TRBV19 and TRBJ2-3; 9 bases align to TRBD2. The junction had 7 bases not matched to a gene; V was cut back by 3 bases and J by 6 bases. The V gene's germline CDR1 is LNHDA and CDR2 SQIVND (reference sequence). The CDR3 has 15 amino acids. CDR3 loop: CASSISGTSSDTQYF. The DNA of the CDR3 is TGTGCCAGTAGTATTTCCGGGACTAGCAGTGATACGCAGTATTTT.

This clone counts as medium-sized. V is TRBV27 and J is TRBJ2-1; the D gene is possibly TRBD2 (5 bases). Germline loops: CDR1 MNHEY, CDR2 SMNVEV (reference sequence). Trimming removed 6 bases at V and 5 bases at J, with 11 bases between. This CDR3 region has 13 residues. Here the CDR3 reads CASRTGVDNEQFF. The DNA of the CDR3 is TGTGCCAGCAGGACCGGGGTGGACAATGAGCAGTTCTTC.

The CDR3 bases are TGTGCCAGCAGCTTAGCCTCTGGAAACACCATATATTTT. Protein product: CASSLASGNTIYF. The V gene is TRBV11-3, the J gene TRBJ1-3; D is unclear. With 1 base removed from V and 0 bases from J, the gap between germline ends came to 1 base. This CDR3 spans 13 amino acids. In germline, CDR1 is SGHNT, CDR2 YENEEA.

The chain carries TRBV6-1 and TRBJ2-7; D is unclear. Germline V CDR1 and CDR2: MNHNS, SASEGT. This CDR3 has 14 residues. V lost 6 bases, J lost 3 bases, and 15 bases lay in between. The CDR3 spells CASRQYGRSYEQYF. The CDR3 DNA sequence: TGTGCCAGCAGACAATACGGACGGAGCTACGAGCAGTACTTC.

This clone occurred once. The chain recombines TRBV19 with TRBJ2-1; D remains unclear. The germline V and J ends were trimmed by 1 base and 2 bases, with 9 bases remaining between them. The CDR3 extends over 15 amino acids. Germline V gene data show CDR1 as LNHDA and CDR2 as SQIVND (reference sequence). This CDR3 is CASSIVEEPYNEQFF. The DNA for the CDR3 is TGTGCCAGTAGTATAGTCGAGGAACCCTACAATGAGCAGTTCTTC.